What follows describes a single TCR beta chain. This sample was taken from a study of CD8 T cells in Susac syndrome. The germline V gene has CDR1 SGHDT and CDR2 YYEEEE. CDR3 length equals 14 residues. Trimming removed 2 bases at V and 0 bases at J, with 8 bases between. Reverse transcription of about 0.5 to 1 ug RNA was performed with random hexamers. Coverage of TCR beta CDR3 amplification by immunoSEQ multiplex PCR extended to 54 Vbeta and 13 Jbeta. TCRdb independently ran MiXCR on the immunoSEQ multiplex PCR reads; one entry per CDR3 protein. In the table there are fewer than 150,000 distinct CDR3 sequences, roughly 89% of which are singletons.

V gene TRBV5-6 combines with J gene TRBJ1-1; D unclear. The sequence was collected from a human donor with multiple sclerosis. The sequenced sample was CD8+ T cells from PBMCs. This CDR3 reads CASSFGLMNTEAFF. CDR3 sequence (DNA): TGTGCCAGCAGCTTTGGACTCATGAACACTGAAGCTTTCTTT.